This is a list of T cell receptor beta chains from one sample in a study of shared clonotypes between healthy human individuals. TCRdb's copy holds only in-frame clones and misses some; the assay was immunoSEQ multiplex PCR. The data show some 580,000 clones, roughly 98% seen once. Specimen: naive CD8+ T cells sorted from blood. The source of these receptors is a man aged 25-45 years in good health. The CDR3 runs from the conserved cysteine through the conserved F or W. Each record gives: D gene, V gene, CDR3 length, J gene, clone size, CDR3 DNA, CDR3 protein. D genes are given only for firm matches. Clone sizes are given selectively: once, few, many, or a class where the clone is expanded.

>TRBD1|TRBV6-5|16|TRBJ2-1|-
TGTGCCAGCAGTTACCCGGGACAGGGAGACTACAATGAGCAGTTCTTC
CASSYPGQGDYNEQFF
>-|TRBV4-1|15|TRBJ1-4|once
TGCGCCAGCAGCCAATTGGTAGGGGTTGGCGAAAAACTGTTTTTT
CASSQLVGVGEKLFF
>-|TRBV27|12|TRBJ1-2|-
TGTGCCAGCAGTTTGGGGGGCCGTGGCTACACCTTC
CASSLGGRGYTF
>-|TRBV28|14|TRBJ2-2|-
TGTGCCAGCAGTTTGGCGGAGAACACCGGGGAGCTGTTTTTT
CASSLAENTGELFF
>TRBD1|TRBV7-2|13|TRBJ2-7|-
TGTGCCAGCAGCTCGGGACAGCCCTACGAGCAGTACTTC
CASSSGQPYEQYF
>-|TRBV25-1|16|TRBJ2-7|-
TGTGCCAGCAGTGAATACGGGGGAAAGGGCGCCTACGAGCAGTACTTC
CASSEYGGKGAYEQYF
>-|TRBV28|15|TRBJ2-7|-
TGTGCCAGCAGCCCACCGGGGCCCGCGCCACGCGAGCAGTACTTC
CASSPPGPAPREQYF
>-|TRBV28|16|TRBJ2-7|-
TGTGCCAGCAGTTTATCCCGGGGCCCGGGGGTTTACGAGCAGTACTTC
CASSLSRGPGVYEQYF
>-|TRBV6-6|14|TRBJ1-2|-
TGTGCCAGCAGTTATGACCCCGATAACTATGGCTACACCTTC
CASSYDPDNYGYTF
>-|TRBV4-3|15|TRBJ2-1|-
TGCGCCAGCAGCCAACTCGAAGGGGTGGTCAATGAGCAGTTCTTC
CASSQLEGVVNEQFF
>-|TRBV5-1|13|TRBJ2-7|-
TGCGCCAGCAGCCCCGGACAGACCTACGAGCAGTACTTC
CASSPGQTYEQYF
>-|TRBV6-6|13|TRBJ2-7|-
TGTGCCAGCAGTTATTTTCCCTCCTACGAGCAGTACTTC
CASSYFPSYEQYF
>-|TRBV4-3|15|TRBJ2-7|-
TGCGCCAGCAGCCAAGATTTCTTAGCCCTCTACGAGCAGTACTTC
CASSQDFLALYEQYF
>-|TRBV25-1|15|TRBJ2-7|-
TGTGCCAGCAGTGAAAAGTTTTGGGGTGGCGACGAGCAGTACTTC
CASSEKFWGGDEQYF
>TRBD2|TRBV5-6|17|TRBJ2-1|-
TGTGCCAGCAGCTCAGGTTATTGGACTAGCGGTGACAATGAGCAGTTCTTC
CASSSGYWTSGDNEQFF
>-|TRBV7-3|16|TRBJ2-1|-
TGTGCCAGCAGCAAATCTCCGGGAGAGGACTACAATGAGCAGTTCTTC
CASSKSPGEDYNEQFF
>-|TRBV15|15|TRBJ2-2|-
TGTGCCACCAGCAGAGAGGGCGGGAACACCGGGGAGCTGTTTTTT
CATSREGGNTGELFF
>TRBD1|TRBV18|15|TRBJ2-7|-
TGTGCCAGCTCACCCGACAGGGTCAGCTCCTACGAGCAGTACTTC
CASSPDRVSSYEQYF
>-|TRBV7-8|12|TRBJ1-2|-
TGTGCCAGCAGCTTAGCGCGAGTTGGCTACACCTTC
CASSLARVGYTF
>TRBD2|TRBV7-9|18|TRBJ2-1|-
TGTGCCAGCAGCTTAGCCCCCCCCGAAACTAGCGGGAGAGGTGAGCAGTTCTTC
CASSLAPPETSGRGEQFF
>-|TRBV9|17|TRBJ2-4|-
TGTGCCAGCAGCGTCTCCGGATCCGGGACAGCCAAAAACATTCAGTACTTC
CASSVSGSGTAKNIQYF
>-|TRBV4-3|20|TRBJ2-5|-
TGCGCCAGCAGCCAAGATTTGCAGGGCACAAACTCCTTCACCCAAGAGACCCAGTACTTC
CASSQDLQGTNSFTQETQYF
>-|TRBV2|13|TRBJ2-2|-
TGTGCCAGCAATTCGGGGTACACCGGGGAGCTGTTTTTT
CASNSGYTGELFF
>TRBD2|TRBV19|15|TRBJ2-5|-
TGTGCCAGTAGTTTCGGGACTAGCGGGACCGAGACCCAGTACTTC
CASSFGTSGTETQYF
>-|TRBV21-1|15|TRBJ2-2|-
TGTGCCAGCAAACGAAGGAGGGCGAACACCGGGGAGCTGTTTTTT
CASKRRRANTGELFF
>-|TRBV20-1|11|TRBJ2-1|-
TGCAGCCTTTTGTGGCTTCGGGAGCAGTTCTTC
CSLLWLREQFF
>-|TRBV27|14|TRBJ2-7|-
TGTGCCACACAAAATGCCCTAGGGGGGTACGAGCAGTACTTC
CATQNALGGYEQYF
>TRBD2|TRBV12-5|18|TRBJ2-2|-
TGTGCTAGTGCCAATATCCTTAGCGGGAGGGCCCTCACCGGGGAGCTGTTTTTT
CASANILSGRALTGELFF
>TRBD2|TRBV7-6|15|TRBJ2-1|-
TGTGCCAGCAGCCCTACTAGCGGGACCTACAATGAGCAGTTCTTC
CASSPTSGTYNEQFF
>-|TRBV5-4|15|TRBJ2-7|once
TGTGCCAGCAGCCTGACGGAACGGAGCTCCTACGAGCAGTACTTC
CASSLTERSSYEQYF
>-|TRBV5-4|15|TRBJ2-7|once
TGTGCCAGCAGCGAGGACCAGAAGAGGGCCTACGAGCAGTACTTC
CASSEDQKRAYEQYF
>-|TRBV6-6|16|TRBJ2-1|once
TGTGCCAGCAGTTACGGTTCGGGGGCCTCCTACAATGAGCAGTTCTTC
CASSYGSGASYNEQFF
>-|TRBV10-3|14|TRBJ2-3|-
TGTGCCATCAGTTCGACCGCCCACACAGATACGCAGTATTTT
CAISSTAHTDTQYF
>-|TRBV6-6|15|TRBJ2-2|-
TGTGCCAGTCTGAGGGTCTTGGGGAACACCGGGGAGCTGTTTTTT
CASLRVLGNTGELFF
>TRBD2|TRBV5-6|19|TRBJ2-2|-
TGTGCCAGCAGCTACGAACTAGCGGGATCTTTCGCGAACACCGGGGAGCTGTTTTTT
CASSYELAGSFANTGELFF
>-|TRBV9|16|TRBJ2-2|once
TGTGCCAGCAGCGTATTGGCAGGGGGGGACACCGGGGAGCTGTTTTTT
CASSVLAGGDTGELFF
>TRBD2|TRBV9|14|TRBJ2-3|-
TGTGCCAGCAGCGTTACTAGCGGCACAGATACGCAGTATTTT
CASSVTSGTDTQYF
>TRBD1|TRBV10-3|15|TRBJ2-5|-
TGTGCCATCAGTGAGCTGACAGGGAGTAAAGAGACCCAGTACTTC
CAISELTGSKETQYF
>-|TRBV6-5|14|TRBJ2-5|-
TGTGCCAGCAGTTACTCGGAGGGGTTGAAGACCCAGTACTTC
CASSYSEGLKTQYF
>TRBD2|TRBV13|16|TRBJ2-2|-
TGTGCCAGCAGTCCCCGGGGGACTAGTTTTGCCGGGGAGCTGTTTTTT
CASSPRGTSFAGELFF
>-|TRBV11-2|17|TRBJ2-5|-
TGTGCCAGCAGCTCGGGTACGCAGACTACACCGAAAGGAGCCCAGTACTTC
CASSSGTQTTPKGAQYF
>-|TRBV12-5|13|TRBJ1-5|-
TGTGCTAGTGGATTTATGAGCAATCAGCCCCAGCATTTT
CASGFMSNQPQHF
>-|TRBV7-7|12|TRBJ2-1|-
TGTGCTAGCAGCCGAGATGGAACTGAGCAGTTCTTC
CASSRDGTEQFF
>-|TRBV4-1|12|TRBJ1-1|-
TGCGCCAGCAGCCAAATGAACACTGAAGCTTTCTTT
CASSQMNTEAFF
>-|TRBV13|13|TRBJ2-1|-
TGTGCCAGCAGCTTAGGAGGGGTCGGGGAGCAGTTCTTC
CASSLGGVGEQFF
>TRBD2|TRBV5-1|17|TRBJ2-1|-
TGCGCCAGCAGCCGTTTAATTAGCGGGAGTTCCTACAATGAGCAGTTCTTC
CASSRLISGSSYNEQFF
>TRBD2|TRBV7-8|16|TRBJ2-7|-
TGTGCCAGCAGCTTAGTACTAGCGGGAGGCTCATACGAGCAGTACTTC
CASSLVLAGGSYEQYF
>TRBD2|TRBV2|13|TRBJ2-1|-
TGTGCCACCCATAGCGGGAGCTACAATGAGCAGTTCTTC
CATHSGSYNEQFF
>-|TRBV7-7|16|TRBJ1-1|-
TGTGCCAGCCTCCCCCCCCGGGACAAGAAGAACACTGAAGCTTTCTTT
CASLPPRDKKNTEAFF
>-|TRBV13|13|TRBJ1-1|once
TGTGCCAGCAGCTTAGCTTCGAACACTGAAGCTTTCTTT
CASSLASNTEAFF
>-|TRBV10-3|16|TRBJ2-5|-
TGTGCCATCAGTGAGTCGGCAGGAGCGACCCAAGAGACCCAGTACTTC
CAISESAGATQETQYF
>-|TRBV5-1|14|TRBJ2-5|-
TGCGCCAGCAGCTTGGTATTAGGGACGGAGACCCAGTACTTC
CASSLVLGTETQYF
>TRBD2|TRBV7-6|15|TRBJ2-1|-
TGTGCCAGCAGCTTAGGGACTAGCGGGACTACTGAGCAGTTCTTC
CASSLGTSGTTEQFF
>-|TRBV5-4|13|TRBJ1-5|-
TGTGCCAGCAGCTTGGGCGGGGATCAGCCCCAGCATTTT
CASSLGGDQPQHF
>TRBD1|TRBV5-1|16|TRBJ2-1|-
TGCGCCAGCAGCTTTACAGGGGTTATAGTACAGAATGAGCAGTTCTTC
CASSFTGVIVQNEQFF
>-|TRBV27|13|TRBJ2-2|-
TGTGCCAGCAGTCTATCATCGGTGGGGGAGCTGTTTTTT
CASSLSSVGELFF
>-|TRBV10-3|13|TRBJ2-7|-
TGTGCCATCAGTGACCCCCATTCTGACGAGCAGTACTTC
CAISDPHSDEQYF